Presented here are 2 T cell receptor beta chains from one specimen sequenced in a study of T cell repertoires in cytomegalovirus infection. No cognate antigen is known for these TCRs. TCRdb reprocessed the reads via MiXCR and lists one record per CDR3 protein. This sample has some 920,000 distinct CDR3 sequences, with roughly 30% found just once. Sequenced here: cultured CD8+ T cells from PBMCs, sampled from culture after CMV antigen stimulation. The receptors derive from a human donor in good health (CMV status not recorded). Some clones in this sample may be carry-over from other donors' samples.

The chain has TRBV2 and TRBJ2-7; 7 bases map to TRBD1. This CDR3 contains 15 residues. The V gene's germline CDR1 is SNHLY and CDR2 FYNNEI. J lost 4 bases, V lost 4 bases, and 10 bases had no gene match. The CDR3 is CASSAEVDRAYEQYF. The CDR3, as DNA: TGTGCCAGCAGTGCTGAGGTAGACAGGGCGTACGAGCAGTACTTC.

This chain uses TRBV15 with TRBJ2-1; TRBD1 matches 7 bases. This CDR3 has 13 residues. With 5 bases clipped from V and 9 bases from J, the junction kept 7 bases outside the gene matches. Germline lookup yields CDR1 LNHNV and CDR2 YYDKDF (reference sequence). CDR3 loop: CATSGDDRVEQFF. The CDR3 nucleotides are TGTGCCACCAGCGGCGACGACAGGGTTGAGCAGTTCTTC.